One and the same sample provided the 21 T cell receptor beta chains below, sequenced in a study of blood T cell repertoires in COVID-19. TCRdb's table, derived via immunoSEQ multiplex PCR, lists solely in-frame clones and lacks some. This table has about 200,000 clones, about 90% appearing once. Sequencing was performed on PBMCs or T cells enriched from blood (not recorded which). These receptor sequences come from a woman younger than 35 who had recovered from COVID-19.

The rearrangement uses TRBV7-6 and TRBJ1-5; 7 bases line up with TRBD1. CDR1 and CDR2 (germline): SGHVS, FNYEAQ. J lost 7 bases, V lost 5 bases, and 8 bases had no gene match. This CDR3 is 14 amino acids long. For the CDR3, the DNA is TGTGCCAGCAGCCCCCGACAGGGAAGCCAGCCCCAGCATTTT. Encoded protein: CASSPRQGSQPQHF.

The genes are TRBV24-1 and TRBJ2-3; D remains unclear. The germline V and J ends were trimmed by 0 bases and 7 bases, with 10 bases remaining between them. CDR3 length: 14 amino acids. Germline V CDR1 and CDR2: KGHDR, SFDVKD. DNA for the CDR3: TGTGCCACCAGTGATTTGTATCTATCAAATACGCAGTATTTT. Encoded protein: CATSDLYLSNTQYF.

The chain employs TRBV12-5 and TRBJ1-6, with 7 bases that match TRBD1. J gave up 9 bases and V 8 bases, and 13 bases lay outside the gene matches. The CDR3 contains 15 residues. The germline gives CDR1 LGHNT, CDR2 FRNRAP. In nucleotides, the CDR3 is TGTGCTAGTACTCGGGAAGGGGGCTCAAGTTCACCCCTCCACTTT. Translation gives CASTREGGSSSPLHF.

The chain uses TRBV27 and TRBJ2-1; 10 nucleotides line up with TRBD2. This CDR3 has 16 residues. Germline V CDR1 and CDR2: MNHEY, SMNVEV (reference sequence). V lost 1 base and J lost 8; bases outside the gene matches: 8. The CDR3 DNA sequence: TGTGCCAGCAGTTTATTGAGAGCGGGGGGGCCCCATGAGCAGTTCTTC. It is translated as CASSLLRAGGPHEQFF.

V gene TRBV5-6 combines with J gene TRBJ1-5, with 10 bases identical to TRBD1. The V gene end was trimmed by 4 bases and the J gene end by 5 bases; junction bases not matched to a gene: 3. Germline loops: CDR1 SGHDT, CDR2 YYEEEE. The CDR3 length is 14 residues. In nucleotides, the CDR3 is TGTGCCAGCAGCCCCGGGACAGGGGATCAGCCCCAGCATTTT. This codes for CASSPGTGDQPQHF.

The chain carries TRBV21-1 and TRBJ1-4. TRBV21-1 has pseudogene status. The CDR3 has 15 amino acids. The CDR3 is CASSKRAATNEKLFF. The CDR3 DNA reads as TGTGCCAGCAGCAAAAGAGCCGCAACTAATGAAAAACTGTTTTTT.

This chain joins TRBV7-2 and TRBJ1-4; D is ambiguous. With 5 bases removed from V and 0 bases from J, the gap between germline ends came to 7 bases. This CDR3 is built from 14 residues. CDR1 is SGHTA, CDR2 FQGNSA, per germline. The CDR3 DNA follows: TGTGCCAGCAGCCCGAGAGCAACTAATGAAAAACTGTTTTTT. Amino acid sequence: CASSPRATNEKLFF.

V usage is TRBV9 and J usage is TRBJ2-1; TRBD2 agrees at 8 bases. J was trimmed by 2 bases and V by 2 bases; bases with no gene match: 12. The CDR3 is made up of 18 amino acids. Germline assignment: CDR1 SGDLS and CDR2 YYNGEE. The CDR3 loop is CASSVPLSGGRTYNEQFF. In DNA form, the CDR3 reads TGTGCCAGCAGCGTCCCGCTATCGGGGGGGCGGACCTACAATGAGCAGTTCTTC.

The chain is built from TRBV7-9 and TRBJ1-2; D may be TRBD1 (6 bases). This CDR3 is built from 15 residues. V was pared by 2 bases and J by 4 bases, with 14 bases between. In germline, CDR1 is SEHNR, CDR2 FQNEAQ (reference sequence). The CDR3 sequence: CASSLFGGPFYGYTF. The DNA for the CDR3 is TGTGCCAGCAGCTTATTCGGGGGGCCCTTCTATGGCTACACCTTC. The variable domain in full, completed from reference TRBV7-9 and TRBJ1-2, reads DTGVSQNPRHKITKRGQNVTFRCDPISEHNRLYWYRQTLGQGPEFLTYFQNEAQLEKSRLLSDRFSAERPKGSFSTLEIQRTEQGDSAMYLCASSLFGGPFYGYTFGSGTRLTVV.

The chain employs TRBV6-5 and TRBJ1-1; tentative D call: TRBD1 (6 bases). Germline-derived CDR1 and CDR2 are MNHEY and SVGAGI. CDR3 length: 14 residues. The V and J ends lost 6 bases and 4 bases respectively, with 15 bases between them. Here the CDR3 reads CASRLPGARTEAFF. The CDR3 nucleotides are TGTGCCAGCAGGCTCCCAGGGGCTCGCACTGAAGCTTTCTTT.

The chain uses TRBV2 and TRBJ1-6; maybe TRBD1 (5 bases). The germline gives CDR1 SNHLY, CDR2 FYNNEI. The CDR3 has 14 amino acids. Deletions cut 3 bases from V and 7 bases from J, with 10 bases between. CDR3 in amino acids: CASSDGRENSPLHF. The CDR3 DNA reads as TGTGCCAGCAGTGACGGCAGGGAAAATTCACCCCTCCACTTT. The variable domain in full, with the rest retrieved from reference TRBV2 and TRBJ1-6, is EPEVTQTPSHQVTQMGQEVILRCVPISNHLYFYWYRQILGQKVEFLVSFYNNEISEKSEIFDDQFSVERPDGSNFTLKIRSTKLEDSAMYFCASSDGRENSPLHFGNGTRLTVT.

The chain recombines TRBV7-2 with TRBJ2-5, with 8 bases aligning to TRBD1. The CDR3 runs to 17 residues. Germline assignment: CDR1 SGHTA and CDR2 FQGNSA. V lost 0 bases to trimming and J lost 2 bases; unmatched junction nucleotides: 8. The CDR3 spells CASSLAPRGLGQETQYF. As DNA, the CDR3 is TGTGCCAGCAGCTTAGCTCCCAGGGGGCTAGGGCAAGAGACCCAGTACTTC.

The CDR3: CASSSSYTEAFF. Written as DNA, the CDR3 is TGTGCCAGCAGCTCTAGCTACACTGAAGCTTTCTTT. The rearrangement uses TRBV7-9 and TRBJ1-1; D not resolved. The CDR3 is 12 amino acids. Trimming stripped 4 bases from V and 3 bases from J, with 6 bases between. Germline loops: CDR1 SEHNR, CDR2 FQNEAQ (reference sequence).

This CDR3 reads CASTGTGARGAFF. CDR3 DNA sequence: TGTGCCAGCACCGGAACAGGGGCGAGGGGAGCTTTCTTT. The gene calls are TRBV12-3 or TRBV12-4 and TRBJ1-1; TRBD1 aligns across 7 bases. With 7 bases clipped from V and 10 bases from J, the junction kept 12 bases outside the gene matches. This CDR3 has 13 amino acids.

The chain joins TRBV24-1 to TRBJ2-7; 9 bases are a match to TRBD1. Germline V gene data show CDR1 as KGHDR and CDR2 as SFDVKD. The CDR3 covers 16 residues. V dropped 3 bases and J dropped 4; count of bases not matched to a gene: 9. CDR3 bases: TGTGCCACCAGTGATCCGACAGGGGGAATTCGGTACGAGCAGTACTTC. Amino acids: CATSDPTGGIRYEQYF.

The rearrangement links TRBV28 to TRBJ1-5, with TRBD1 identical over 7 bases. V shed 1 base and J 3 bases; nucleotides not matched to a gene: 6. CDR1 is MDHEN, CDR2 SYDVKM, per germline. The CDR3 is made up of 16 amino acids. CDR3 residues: CASSLSRTGPNQPQHF. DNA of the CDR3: TGTGCCAGCAGTTTATCCAGGACAGGACCCAATCAGCCCCAGCATTTT.

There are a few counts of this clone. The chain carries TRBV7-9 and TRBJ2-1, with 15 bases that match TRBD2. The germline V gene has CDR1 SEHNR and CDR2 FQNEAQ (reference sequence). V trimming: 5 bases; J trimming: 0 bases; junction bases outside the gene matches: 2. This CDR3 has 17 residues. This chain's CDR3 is CASSAGLAGGSYNEQFF. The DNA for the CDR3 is TGTGCCAGCAGCGCGGGACTAGCGGGGGGCTCCTACAATGAGCAGTTCTTC.

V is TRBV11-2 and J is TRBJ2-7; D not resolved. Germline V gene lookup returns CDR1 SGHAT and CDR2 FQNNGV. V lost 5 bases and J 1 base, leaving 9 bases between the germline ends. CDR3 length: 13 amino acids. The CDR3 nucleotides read TGTGCCAGCAGCCAAGCCCTATCCTACGAGCAGTACTTC. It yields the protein CASSQALSYEQYF.

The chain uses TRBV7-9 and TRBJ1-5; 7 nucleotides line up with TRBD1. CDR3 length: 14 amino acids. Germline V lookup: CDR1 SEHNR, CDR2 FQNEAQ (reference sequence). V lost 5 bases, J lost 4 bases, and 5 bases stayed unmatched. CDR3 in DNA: TGTGCCAGCAGCCGCACAGGGGAGAATCAGCCCCAGCATTTT. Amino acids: CASSRTGENQPQHF.

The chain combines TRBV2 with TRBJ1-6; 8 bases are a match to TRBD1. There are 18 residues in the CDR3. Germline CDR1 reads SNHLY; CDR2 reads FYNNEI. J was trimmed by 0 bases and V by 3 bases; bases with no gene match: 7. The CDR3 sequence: CASSDPGQASSYNSPLHF. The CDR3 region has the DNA TGTGCCAGCAGTGACCCGGGACAGGCAAGCTCCTATAATTCACCCCTCCACTTT.

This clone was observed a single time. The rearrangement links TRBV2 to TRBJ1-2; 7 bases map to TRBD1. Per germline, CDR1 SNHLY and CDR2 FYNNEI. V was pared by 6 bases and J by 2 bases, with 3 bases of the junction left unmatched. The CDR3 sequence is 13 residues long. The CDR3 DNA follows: TGTGCCAGCAGGGAGGACAGGAACTATGGCTACACCTTC. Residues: CASREDRNYGYTF.